Below, 13 T cell receptor beta chains from the same sample are listed, as sequenced in a study of T-cell memory formation after mild COVID-19. TCRdb re-analysed the 5' RACE reads in MiXCR, keeping a single row per CDR3 protein. Of some 200,000 distinct CDR3 sequences in the sample, about 21% are singletons; the top ten hold more than 20%. Sequencing was performed on PBMCs or a T cell subset sorted from them (not recorded which). Receptors were obtained from an adult woman who had mild COVID-19 (a few samples of this study predate the infection). Cell type and time point are not known.

The chain carries TRBV28 and TRBJ1-1, with a possible D match to TRBD1 (6 bases). The germline V gene encodes CDR1 MDHEN and CDR2 SYDVKM. The CDR3 loop spans 14 amino acids. Trimming cost V 7 bases and J 3 bases, with 15 bases left between them. CDR3 sequence: CASNLGGRDTEAFF. The CDR3 DNA follows: TGTGCCAGCAACCTGGGGGGGCGGGACACTGAAGCTTTCTTT.

The chain uses TRBV24-1 and TRBJ2-1; 9 nucleotides match TRBD2. This CDR3 comprises 15 residues. Trimming took 3 bases from V and 7 from J; bases not matched to a gene: 6. Germline V gene data show CDR1 as KGHDR and CDR2 as SFDVKD. The CDR3 nucleotides are TGTGCCACCAGTGATATGGCTAGCGGGACGAATGAGCAGTTCTTC. It specifies CATSDMASGTNEQFF.

In this sample, this clonotype turned up a few times. This chain uses TRBV27 with TRBJ2-7; D might be TRBD1 (6 bases). Germline V gene lookup returns CDR1 MNHEY and CDR2 SMNVEV (reference sequence). The V and J ends lost 6 bases and 5 bases respectively, with 20 bases between them. This CDR3 is 15 amino acids long. The CDR3 is CASRVGTSSDNEQYF. Here the CDR3 DNA reads TGTGCCAGCAGGGTCGGGACATCCTCTGACAACGAGCAGTACTTC.

This chain joins TRBV29-1 and TRBJ2-5, with 9 bases matching TRBD2. Germline V gives CDR1 SQVTM, CDR2 ANQGSEA. This CDR3 spans 16 amino acids. V lost 2 bases to trimming and J lost 5 bases; unmatched junction nucleotides: 12. The CDR3 protein is CSVESGLAGWRETQYF. The CDR3 DNA reads as TGCAGCGTTGAAAGTGGGCTAGCGGGATGGAGGGAGACCCAGTACTTC.

The chain is built from TRBV7-9 and TRBJ2-7; the D is unclear. The germline gives CDR1 SEHNR, CDR2 FQNEAQ (reference sequence). The V and J ends lost 5 bases and 1 base respectively, with 12 bases between them. The CDR3 runs to 14 residues. CDR3 amino acids: CASSDRSRSYEQYF. The CDR3 DNA reads as TGTGCCAGCAGCGATAGGTCCAGGTCCTACGAGCAGTACTTC.

The sample holds a few counts of this clonotype. This chain uses TRBV5-6 with TRBJ2-5; TRBD1 matches 7 bases. Trimming at V came to 6 bases and at J to 3 bases, leaving 2 bases not matched to a gene. The CDR3 spans 12 residues. Per germline, CDR1 SGHDT and CDR2 YYEEEE. The CDR3 nucleotides read TGTGCCAGCATCGGGACAGAAGAGACCCAGTACTTC. Translated: CASIGTEETQYF. The whole variable domain, remainder taken from reference TRBV5-6 and TRBJ2-5, is DAGVTQSPTHLIKTRGQQVTLRCSPKSGHDTVSWYQQALGQGPQFIFQYYEEEERQRGNFPDRFSGHQFPNYSSELNVNALLLGDSALYLCASIGTEETQYFGPGTRLLVL.

The chain employs TRBV4-1 and TRBJ1-1; D is ambiguous. Germline assignment: CDR1 MGHRA and CDR2 YSYEKL. Trimming left V 1 base short and J 5 bases short, with 8 bases between. CDR3 size: 13 residues. The CDR3 sequence is CASSQVGVTEAFF. The CDR3 coding sequence is TGCGCCAGCAGCCAAGTCGGAGTTACTGAAGCTTTCTTT.

V is TRBV2 and J is TRBJ1-2; no clear D. The germline V gene encodes CDR1 SNHLY and CDR2 FYNNEI. Trimming pared 5 bases from V and 4 bases from J, leaving 20 bases between. The CDR3 covers 16 residues. The CDR3 sequence is CASSLYKVLHLYGYTF. CDR3 coding DNA: TGTGCCAGCAGTCTCTATAAGGTCCTACACCTCTATGGCTACACCTTC.

There are a few counts of this clonotype. The chain links TRBV12-3 or TRBV12-4 to TRBJ2-3, with TRBD2 identical over 13 bases. V was clipped by 5 bases and J by 2 bases; unmatched bases: 4. The CDR3 runs to 16 residues. The CDR3 loop is CASSQGLAGDTDTQYF. CDR3 coding DNA: TGTGCCAGCAGTCAAGGACTAGCGGGGGACACAGATACGCAGTATTTT.

J is TRBJ2-1 and V is TRBV29-1, with unresolved D. Germline V gives CDR1 SQVTM, CDR2 ANQGSEA. The CDR3 is 14 amino acids. The ends were cut back, 7 bases at V and 0 bases at J, with 13 bases in the middle. CDR3 loop: CSALLGDSYNEQFF. CDR3 coding DNA: TGCAGCGCCCTTCTGGGCGACTCCTACAATGAGCAGTTCTTC.

This clonotype has a count of ten or more. The genes are TRBV19 and TRBJ2-6; D unclear. The CDR3 length is 16 residues. Trimming pared 7 bases from V and 0 bases from J, leaving 13 bases between. The V gene's germline CDR1 is LNHDA and CDR2 SQIVND (reference sequence). CDR3 bases: TGTGCCAGTACCCCTTGGGGTCCCTCTGGGGCCAACGTCCTGACTTTC. Translated, it gives CASTPWGPSGANVLTF.

This clonotype was seen a few times. The chain combines TRBV12-3 or TRBV12-4 with TRBJ2-1, with a weak D call TRBD1 (5 bases). The CDR3 spans 12 residues. V lost 11 bases to trimming and J lost 4 bases, with 12 bases between them. The CDR3 region has the DNA TGTGCCGACAGCCCGGATTACAATGAGCAGTTCTTC. Protein product: CADSPDYNEQFF.

This clonotype was picked up a small number of times. V usage is TRBV11-1 and J usage is TRBJ2-7; 16 bases line up with TRBD2. Germline CDR1 is SGHAT and CDR2 is FQDESV (reference sequence). After removal of 7 bases from V and 1 base from J, the junction contained 7 bases not matched to a gene. The CDR3 has 17 residues. DNA for the CDR3: TGTGCCAGCACCTCGGGACTAGCGGGGGGGCCATCCTACGAGCAGTACTTC. Translating gives CASTSGLAGGPSYEQYF. The variable domain in full, with the rest retrieved from reference TRBV11-1 and TRBJ2-7, is EAEVAQSPRYKITEKSQAVAFWCDPISGHATLYWYRQILGQGPELLVQFQDESVVDDSQLPKDRFSAERLKGVDSTLKIQPAELGDSAMYLCASTSGLAGGPSYEQYFGPGTRLTVT.